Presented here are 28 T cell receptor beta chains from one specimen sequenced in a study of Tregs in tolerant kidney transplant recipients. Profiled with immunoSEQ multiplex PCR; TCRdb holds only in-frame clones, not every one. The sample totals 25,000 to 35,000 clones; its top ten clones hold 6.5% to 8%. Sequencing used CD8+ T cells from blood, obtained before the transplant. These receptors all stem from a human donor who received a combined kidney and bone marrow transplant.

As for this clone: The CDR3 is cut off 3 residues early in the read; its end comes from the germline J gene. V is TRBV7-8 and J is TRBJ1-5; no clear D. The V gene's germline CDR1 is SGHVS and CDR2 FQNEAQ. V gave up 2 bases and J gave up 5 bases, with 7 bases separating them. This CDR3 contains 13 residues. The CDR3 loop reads CASSLQVHQPQHF. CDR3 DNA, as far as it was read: TGTGCCAGCAGCTTACAGGTACATCAGCCC.

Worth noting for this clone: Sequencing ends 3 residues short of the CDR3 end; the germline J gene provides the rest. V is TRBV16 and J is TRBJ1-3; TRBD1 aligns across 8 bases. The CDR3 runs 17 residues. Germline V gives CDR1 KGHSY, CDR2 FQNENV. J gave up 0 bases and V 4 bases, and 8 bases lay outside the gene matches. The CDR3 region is CASSLHAGTGSGNTIYF. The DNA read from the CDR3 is TGTGCCAGCAGCCTCCATGCCGGGACAGGCTCTGGAAACACC.

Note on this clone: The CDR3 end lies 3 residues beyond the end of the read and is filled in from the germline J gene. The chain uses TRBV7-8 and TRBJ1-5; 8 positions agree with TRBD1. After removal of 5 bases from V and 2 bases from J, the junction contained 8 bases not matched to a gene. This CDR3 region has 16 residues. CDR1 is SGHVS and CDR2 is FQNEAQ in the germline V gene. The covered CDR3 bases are TGTGCCAGCAGCCCAGGGACAGGCGGCGGCAATCAGCCC. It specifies CASSPGTGGGNQP. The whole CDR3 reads CASSPGTGGGNQPQHF.

The sequenced part of the CDR3 DNA is TGCAGCGTTGGGTTACTCTCCTACGAG. This codes for CSVGLLSYE. The whole CDR3 sequence reads CSVGLLSYEQYF. The gene calls are TRBV29-1 and TRBJ2-7; D not certain. Read data end 3 residues before the CDR3 end; the end is taken from the germline J gene. Germline-derived CDR1 and CDR2 are SQVTM and ANQGSEA. This CDR3 spans 12 amino acids. V lost 4 bases to trimming and J lost 0 bases, with 7 bases between them.

Partial CDR3 DNA: TGTGCCAGCAGTTACACAGGGCCTGAA. The encoded protein is CASSYTGPE. The full CDR3 protein is CASSYTGPEAFF. The rearrangement links TRBV6-2 or TRBV6-3 to TRBJ1-1, with a possible D match to TRBD1 (6 bases). The read ends 3 residues early relative to the CDR3; the germline J gene fills the gap. CDR3 length: 12 residues. The germline gives CDR1 MNHEY, CDR2 SVGEGT. Trimming cost V 2 bases and J 6 bases, with 7 bases left between them.

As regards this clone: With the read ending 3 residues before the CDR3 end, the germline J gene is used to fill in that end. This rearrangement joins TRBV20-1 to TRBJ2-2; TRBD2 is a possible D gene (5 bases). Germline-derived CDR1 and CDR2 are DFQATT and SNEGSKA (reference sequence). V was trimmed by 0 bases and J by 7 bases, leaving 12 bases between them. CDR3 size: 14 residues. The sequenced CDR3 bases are TGCAGTGCTAGAGATATTGATCGGGGCGGGGAG. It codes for CSARDIDRGGE. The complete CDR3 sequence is CSARDIDRGGELFF.

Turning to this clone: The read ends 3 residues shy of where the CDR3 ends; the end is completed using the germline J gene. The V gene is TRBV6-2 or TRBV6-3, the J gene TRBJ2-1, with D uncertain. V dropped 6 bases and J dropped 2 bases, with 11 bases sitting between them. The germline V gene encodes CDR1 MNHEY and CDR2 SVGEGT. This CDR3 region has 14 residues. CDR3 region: CASRGFGPYNEQFF. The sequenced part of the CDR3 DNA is TGTGCCAGCAGAGGCTTTGGCCCCTACAATGAG.

The DNA read from the CDR3 is TGTGCCAGCAGCCCTCAGGGTCGGGAGACC. Amino acid sequence: CASSPQGRET. The entire CDR3 is CASSPQGRETQYF. The genes are TRBV7-9 and TRBJ2-5, with D tentatively TRBD1 (5 bases). The read finishes 3 residues shy of the CDR3 end, and the germline J gene is used to complete it. With 5 bases removed from V and 5 bases from J, the gap between germline ends came to 12 bases. The germline V gene has CDR1 SEHNR and CDR2 FQNEAQ (reference sequence). The CDR3 length is 13 residues.

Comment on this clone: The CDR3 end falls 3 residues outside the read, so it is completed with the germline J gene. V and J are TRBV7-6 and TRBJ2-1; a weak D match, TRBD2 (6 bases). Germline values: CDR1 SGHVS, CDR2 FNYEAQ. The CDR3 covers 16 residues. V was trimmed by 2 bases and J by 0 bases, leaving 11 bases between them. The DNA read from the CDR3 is TGTGCCAGCAGCTTATTTTTGGGGGGCTCCTACAATGAG. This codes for CASSLFLGGSYNE. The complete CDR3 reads CASSLFLGGSYNEQFF.

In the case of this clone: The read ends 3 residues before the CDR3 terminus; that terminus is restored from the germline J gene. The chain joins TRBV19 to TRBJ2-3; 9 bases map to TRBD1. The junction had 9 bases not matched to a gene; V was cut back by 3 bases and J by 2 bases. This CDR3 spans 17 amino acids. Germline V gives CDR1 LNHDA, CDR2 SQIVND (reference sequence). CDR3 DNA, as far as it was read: TGTGCCAGTAGTATGGGAGGTGGGACAGGGATCACAGATACG. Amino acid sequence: CASSMGGGTGITDT. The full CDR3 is CASSMGGGTGITDTQYF.

The CDR3 reads CASSWGGLSYEQYF. Incomplete CDR3 DNA: TGTGCCAGCAGTTGGGGGGGACTCAGCTACGAG. The rearrangement links TRBV19 to TRBJ2-7, with 7 bases fitting TRBD2. The CDR3 extends 3 residues past the end of the read, so its final part is completed from the germline J gene. Germline V lookup: CDR1 LNHDA, CDR2 SQIVND (reference sequence). V trimming: 9 bases; J trimming: 3 bases; junction bases outside the gene matches: 11. The CDR3 has 14 residues.

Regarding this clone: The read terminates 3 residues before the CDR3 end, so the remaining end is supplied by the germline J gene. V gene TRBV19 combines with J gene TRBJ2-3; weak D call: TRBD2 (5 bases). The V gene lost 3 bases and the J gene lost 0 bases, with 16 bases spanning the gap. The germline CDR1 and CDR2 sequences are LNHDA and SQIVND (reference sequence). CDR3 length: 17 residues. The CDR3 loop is CASSIFADWSSTDTQYF. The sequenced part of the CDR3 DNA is TGTGCCAGTAGTATCTTCGCGGACTGGTCTAGCACAGATACG.

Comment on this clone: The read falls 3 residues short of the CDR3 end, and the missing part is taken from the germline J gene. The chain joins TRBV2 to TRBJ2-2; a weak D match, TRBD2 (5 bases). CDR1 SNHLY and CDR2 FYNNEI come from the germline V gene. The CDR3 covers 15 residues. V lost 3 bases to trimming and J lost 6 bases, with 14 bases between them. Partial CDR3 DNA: TGTGCCAGCAGTGATCCCAGCAGGAGGTCCGGGGAG. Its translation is CASSDPSRRSGE. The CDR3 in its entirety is CASSDPSRRSGELFF. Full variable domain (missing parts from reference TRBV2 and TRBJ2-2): EPEVTQTPSHQVTQMGQEVILRCVPISNHLYFYWYRQILGQKVEFLVSFYNNEISEKSEIFDDQFSVERPDGSNFTLKIRSTKLEDSAMYFCASSDPSRRSGELFFGEGSRLTVL.

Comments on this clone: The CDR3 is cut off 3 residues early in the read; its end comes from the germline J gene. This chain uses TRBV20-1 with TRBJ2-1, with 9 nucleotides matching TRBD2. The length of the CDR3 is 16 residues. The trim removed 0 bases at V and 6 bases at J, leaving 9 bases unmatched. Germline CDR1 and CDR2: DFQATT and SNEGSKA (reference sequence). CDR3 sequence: CSARDREREAINEQFF. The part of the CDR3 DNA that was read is TGCAGTGCTAGAGATCGGGAGCGGGAGGCCATCAATGAG.

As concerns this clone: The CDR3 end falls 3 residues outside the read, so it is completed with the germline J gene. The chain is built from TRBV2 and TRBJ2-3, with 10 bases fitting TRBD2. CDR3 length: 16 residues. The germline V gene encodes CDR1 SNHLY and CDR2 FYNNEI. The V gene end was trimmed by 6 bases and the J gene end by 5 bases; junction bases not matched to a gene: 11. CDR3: CASSHLAGVEKDTQYF. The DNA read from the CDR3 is TGTGCCAGCAGCCACCTAGCGGGAGTTGAGAAAGATACG.

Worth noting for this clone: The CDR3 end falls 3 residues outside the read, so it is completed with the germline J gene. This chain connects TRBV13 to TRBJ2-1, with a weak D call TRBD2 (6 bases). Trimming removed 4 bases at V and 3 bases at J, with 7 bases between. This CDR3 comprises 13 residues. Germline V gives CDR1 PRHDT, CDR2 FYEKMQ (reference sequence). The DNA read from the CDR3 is TGTGCCAGCAGCTCGACTAGCTACAATGAG. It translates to CASSSTSYNE. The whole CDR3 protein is CASSSTSYNEQFF.

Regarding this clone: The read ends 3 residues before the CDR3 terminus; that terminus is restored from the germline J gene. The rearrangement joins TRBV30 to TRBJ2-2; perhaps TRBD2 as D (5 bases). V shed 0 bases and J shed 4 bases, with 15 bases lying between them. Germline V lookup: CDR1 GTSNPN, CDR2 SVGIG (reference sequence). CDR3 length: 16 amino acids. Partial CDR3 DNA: TGTGCCTGGAGTGTACTTAGTCTGGCGGGCACCGGGGAG. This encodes CAWSVLSLAGTGE. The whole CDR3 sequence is CAWSVLSLAGTGELFF.

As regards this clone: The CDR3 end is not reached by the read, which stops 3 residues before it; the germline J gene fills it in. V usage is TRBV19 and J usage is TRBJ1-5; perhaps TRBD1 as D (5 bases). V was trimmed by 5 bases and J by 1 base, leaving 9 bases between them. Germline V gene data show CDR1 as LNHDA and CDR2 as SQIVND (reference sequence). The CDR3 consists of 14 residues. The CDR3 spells CASSYPGSNQPQHF. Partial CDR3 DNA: TGTGCCAGTAGTTACCCAGGGAGCAATCAGCCC. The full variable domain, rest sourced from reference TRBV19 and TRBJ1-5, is DGGITQSPKYLFRKEGQNVTLSCEQNLNHDAMYWYRQDPGQGLRLIYYSQIVNDFQKGDIAEGYSVSREKKESFPLTVTSAQKNPTAFYLCASSYPGSNQPQHFGDGTRLSIL.

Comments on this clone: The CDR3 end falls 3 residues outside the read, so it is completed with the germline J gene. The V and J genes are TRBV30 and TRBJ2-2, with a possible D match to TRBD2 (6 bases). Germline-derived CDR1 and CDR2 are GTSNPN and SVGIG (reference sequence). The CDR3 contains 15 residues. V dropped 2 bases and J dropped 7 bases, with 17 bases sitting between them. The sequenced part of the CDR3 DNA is TGTGCCTGGAGTCCCGGGACCCTCGGGGGCGGGGAG. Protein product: CAWSPGTLGGGE. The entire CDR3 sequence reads CAWSPGTLGGGELFF.

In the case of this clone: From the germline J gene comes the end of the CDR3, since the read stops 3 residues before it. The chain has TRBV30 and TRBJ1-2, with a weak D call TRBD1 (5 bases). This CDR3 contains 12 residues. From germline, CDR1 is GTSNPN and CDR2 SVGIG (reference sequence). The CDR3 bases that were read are TGTGCCTGGAGAGGAGGGGATCTAGGC. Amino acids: CAWRGGDLG. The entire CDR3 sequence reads CAWRGGDLGYTF.

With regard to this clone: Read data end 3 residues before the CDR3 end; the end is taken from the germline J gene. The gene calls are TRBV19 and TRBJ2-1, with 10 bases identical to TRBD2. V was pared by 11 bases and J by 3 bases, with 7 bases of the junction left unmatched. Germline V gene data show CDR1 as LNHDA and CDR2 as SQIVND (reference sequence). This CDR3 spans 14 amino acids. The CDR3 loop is CASRTSGNYNEQFF. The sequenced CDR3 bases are TGTGCCTCCCGGACTAGCGGAAACTACAATGAG.

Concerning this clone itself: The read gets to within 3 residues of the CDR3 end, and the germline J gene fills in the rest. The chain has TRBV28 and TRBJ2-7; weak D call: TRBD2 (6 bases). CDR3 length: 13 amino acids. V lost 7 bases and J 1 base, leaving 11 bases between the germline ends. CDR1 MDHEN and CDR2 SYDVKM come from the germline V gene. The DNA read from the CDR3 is TGTGCCAGCACCCTTCGGGGGTCCTACGAG. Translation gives CASTLRGSYE. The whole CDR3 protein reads CASTLRGSYEQYF.

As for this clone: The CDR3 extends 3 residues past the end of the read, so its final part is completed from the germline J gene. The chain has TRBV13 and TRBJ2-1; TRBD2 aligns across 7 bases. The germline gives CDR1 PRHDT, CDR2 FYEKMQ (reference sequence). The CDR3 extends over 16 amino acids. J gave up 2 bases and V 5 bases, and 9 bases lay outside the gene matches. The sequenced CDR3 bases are TGTGCCAGCAGCCCTTCGGGCGGGAGAGCCTACAATGAG. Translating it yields CASSPSGGRAYNE. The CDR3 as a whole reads CASSPSGGRAYNEQFF.

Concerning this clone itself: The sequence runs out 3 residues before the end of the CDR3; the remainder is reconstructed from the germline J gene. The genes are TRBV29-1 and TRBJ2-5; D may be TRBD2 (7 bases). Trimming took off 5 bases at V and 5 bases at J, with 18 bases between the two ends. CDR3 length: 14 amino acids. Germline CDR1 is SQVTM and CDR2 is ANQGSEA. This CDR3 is CSVPGGRGGETQYF. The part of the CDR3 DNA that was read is TGCAGCGTTCCAGGTGGAAGGGGGGGGGAGACC.

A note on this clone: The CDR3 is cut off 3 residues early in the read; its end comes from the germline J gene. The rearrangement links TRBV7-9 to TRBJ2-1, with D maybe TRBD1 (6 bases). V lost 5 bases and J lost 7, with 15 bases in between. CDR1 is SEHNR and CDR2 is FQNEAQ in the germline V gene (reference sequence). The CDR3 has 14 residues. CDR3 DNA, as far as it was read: TGTGCCAGCAGCACAAACAGGGAAGGGAATGAG. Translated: CASSTNREGNE. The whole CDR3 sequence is CASSTNREGNEQFF.

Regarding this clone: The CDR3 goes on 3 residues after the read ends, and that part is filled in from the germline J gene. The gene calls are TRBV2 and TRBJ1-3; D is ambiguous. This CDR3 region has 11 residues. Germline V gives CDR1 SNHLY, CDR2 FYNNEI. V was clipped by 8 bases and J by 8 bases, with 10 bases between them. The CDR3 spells CASLFSDTIYF. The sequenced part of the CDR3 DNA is TGTGCCAGCCTTTTTTCGGACACC.

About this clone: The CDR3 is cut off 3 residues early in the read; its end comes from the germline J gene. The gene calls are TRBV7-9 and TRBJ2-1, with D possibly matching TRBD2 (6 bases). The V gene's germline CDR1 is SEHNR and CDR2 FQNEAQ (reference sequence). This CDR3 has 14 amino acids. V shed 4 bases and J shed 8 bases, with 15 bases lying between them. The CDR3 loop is CASSSGGAWDEQFF. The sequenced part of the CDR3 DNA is TGTGCCAGCAGCTCGGGCGGGGCCTGGGATGAG.

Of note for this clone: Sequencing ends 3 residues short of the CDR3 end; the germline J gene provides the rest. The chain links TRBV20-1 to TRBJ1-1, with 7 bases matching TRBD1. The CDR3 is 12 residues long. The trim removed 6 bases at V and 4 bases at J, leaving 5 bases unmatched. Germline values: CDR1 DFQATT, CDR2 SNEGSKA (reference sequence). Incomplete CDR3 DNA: TGCAGTGCACAGGGGAGAGGCACTGAA. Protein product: CSAQGRGTE. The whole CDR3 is CSAQGRGTEAFF.